This T cell receptor beta chain was found in a study of CD8+ T cells in alopecia areata. The study's findings and limits: Especially in alopecia totalis/universalis, lesional scalp showed greater clonality than normal scalp did.

The germline CDR1 and CDR2 sequences are SGDLS and YYNGEE. The V and J ends lost 3 bases and 0 bases respectively, with 6 bases between them. This CDR3 has 13 amino acids. Reverse transcription of extracted RNA yielded cDNA, which provided the sequencing template. Using immunoSEQ multiplex PCR, the repertoire was profiled, and TCRdb retains in-frame clones only, with some absent. The sample gives fewer than 200,000 clones, 67% of which show up once; around 10% is in the top ten. Collection of lesional scalp punch biopsies and peripheral blood was performed in alopecia areata patients. This clone has a single count. Its antigen is not identified.

The chain combines TRBV9 with TRBJ2-5; D is uncertain. This TCR was sampled from a human donor with alopecia areata. The sample in question was CD8+ T cells sorted from blood, obtained at week 0. CDR3 region: CASSGLYQETQYF. CDR3 DNA sequence: TGTGCCAGCAGCGGCCTCTACCAAGAGACCCAGTACTTC.